Sequencing of this TCR beta chain was carried out in a study of T-cell memory formation after mild COVID-19 (dated by TCRdb to about 2021). In terms of the full investigation: TCR sequence clusters from the two donors were found to be largely donor specific. The cohort was made up of two young adult volunteers, one female and one male, who were previously healthy. In two donors, T-cell clones that expanded and contracted after mild COVID-19 were tracked by sequencing TCRalpha and TCRbeta repertoires over time. Results and caveats for the whole study, not just this receptor: The study covered only a couple of mild cases, and larger cohorts including severe cases with pre-infection samples were considered necessary. Clones contracting from day 15 to 85 had balanced CD4/CD8 phenotypes, while a second wave expanding from day 15 to 37 was biased towards CD4+. The detection of some responding clones in pre-infection memory suggests that pre-existing cross-reactive memory T cells joined the SARS-CoV-2 response. SARS-CoV-2 specificity was not confirmed for the second-wave clones peaking on day 37. Contracting CD4+ clones were found mainly in CM and EM memory subsets, while CD8+ clones were enriched in EMRA.

PBMCs were isolated by Ficoll-Paque density gradient centrifugation. A note on this clonotype: Its cognate antigen has yet to be identified. No base-level quality is on record; no much larger clone is a single base apart.

The listed sequencing device is Illumina NovaSeq 6000. TCRalpha and TCRbeta cDNA libraries were constructed by 5'RACE with constant-segment primers, with sample barcodes and unique molecular identifiers being introduced. Trizol reagent was used to extract RNA from every sample. Amplification of the libraries took two PCR steps, and the second step added a second sample barcode plus Illumina TruSeq adapters. Sequencing of the libraries was done on an Illumina NovaSeq, producing 2 x 150 bp paired-end reads. The authors processed their data as follows. Demultiplexing of reads and collapsing into UMI-guided consensus sequences were performed with migec v1.2.7. Using mixcr v2.1.11, UMI consensuses were aligned to TRA and TRB V and J templates and then assembled into clonotypes. Expanded or contracted clonotypes were those called significant by both edgeR and NoisET, with noise models trained on biological replicates. For edgeR calls, a false discovery rate-adjusted p below 0.01 and a log2 fold-change threshold of 1 were applied. PCA with hierarchical clustering of max-normalized trajectories of the 1000 most abundant clonotypes was used as exploratory dynamics analysis. The CD4 or CD8 phenotype of responding clones was assigned using the separately sequenced CD4+ and CD8+ repertoires. TCRdb handled the public reads itself, with Q25 trimming in fastp and clone calling in MiXCR, and kept productive beta chains. Each record represents a unique CDR3 protein, reported with the most common genes and DNA among its rows. The V and J calls come from TCRdb's annotation, not from the publication. A total of approximately 500,000 distinct CDR3 sequences appear in this sample, approximately 23% of them only once. Approximately 12% of the sample is held by the ten biggest clonotypes.

The CDR3 goes from the cysteine to the phenylalanine over 13 residues. The DNA shown is the 39-base CDR3, in frame from base 1. Trimming costs V 4 bases and J 5 bases, and their ends lie 12 bases apart. CDR1 is given as SGHRS and CDR2 as YFSETQ, both from the germline V gene. Sequencing used PBMCs or a T cell subset sorted from them (not recorded which). This sequence was found in an adult woman who had mild COVID-19 (a few samples of this study predate the infection). The sample titles of this study are shuffled in the database, so cell type and time point are left out; the donor was told from shared clones. The chain couples TRBV5-1 to TRBJ1-1; TRBD1 might be the D gene, on 6 matching bases. The nucleotide sequence reads TGCGCCAGCAGCAGGGACACCGGGACTGAAGCTTTCTTT. This gives the protein CASSRDTGTEAFF.